Listed below are T cell receptor beta chains from one sample, sequenced in a study of blood T cell repertoires in COVID-19. The protocol was immunoSEQ multiplex PCR, while the TCRdb copy is restricted to in-frame clones and leaves out a portion. The data hold about 130,000 clones, with about four fifths observed a single time. Sequencing was performed on peripheral blood. The receptors stem from a woman in her 30s who had recovered from COVID-19. CDR3s include the opening cysteine and the closing phenylalanine or tryptophan. The D gene is left open where the match is weak. Only some rows state a clone size, as once, few, many or a class for expanded clones.

D gene	clone size	J gene	V gene	CDR3 protein	CDR3 DNA
TRBD1	-	TRBJ1-6	TRBV25-1	CASSEFGQGNNSPLHF	TGTGCCAGCAGTGAATTTGGACAGGGCAATAATTCACCCCTCCACTTT
TRBD2	-	TRBJ2-4	TRBV4-1	CASSQGAGSGEDIQYF	TGCGCCAGCAGCCAAGGAGCGGGGTCCGGAGAGGACATTCAGTACTTC
-	-	TRBJ2-1	TRBV27	CASSEPGLGSNEQFF	TGTGCCAGCAGCGAGCCGGGACTGGGGTCCAATGAGCAGTTCTTC
TRBD1	-	TRBJ1-2	TRBV5-1	CASSLGDGGGDYGYTF	TGCGCCAGCAGCTTGGGTGATGGAGGGGGCGACTATGGCTACACCTTC
-	-	TRBJ2-3	TRBV27	CASSLSLIEVFARDTQYF	TGTGCCAGCAGTTTATCCTTAATAGAGGTCTTTGCGAGGGATACGCAGTATTTT
-	once	TRBJ1-4	TRBV30	CAWSPGRGVREKLFF	TGTGCCTGGAGCCCCGGGCGGGGTGTTCGTGAAAAACTGTTTTTT
TRBD1	-	TRBJ1-2	TRBV10-3	CAISETSGTGGAHGYTF	TGTGCCATCAGTGAAACTTCCGGGACAGGGGGCGCGCATGGCTACACCTTC
TRBD2	-	TRBJ2-1	TRBV11-3	CASSLDSGGLYNEQFF	TGTGCCAGCAGCTTAGATAGCGGGGGGCTTTACAATGAGCAGTTCTTC
TRBD1	-	TRBJ2-7	TRBV10-1	CASSEDGGTGDEQYF	TGCGCCAGCAGTGAGGATGGGGGGACAGGGGACGAGCAGTACTTC
TRBD2	-	TRBJ2-5	TRBV7-6	CASSLAPGLAGETQYF	TGTGCCAGCAGCTTAGCGCCGGGACTAGCAGGAGAGACCCAGTACTTC
-	-	TRBJ2-1	TRBV4-2	CASRNTGNEQFF	TGTGCCAGCAGGAATACAGGTAATGAGCAGTTCTTC
TRBD2	-	TRBJ2-5	TRBV7-2	CASSRLAGAWETQYF	TGTGCCAGCAGCAGACTAGCGGGAGCTTGGGAGACCCAGTACTTC
-	-	TRBJ2-6	TRBV3-1/TRBV3-2	CASSRRAGSGANVLTF	TGTGCCAGCAGCCGAAGGGCGGGGTCCGGGGCCAACGTCCTGACTTTC
-	-	TRBJ2-7	TRBV27	CASRGVWGDVYEQYF	TGTGCCAGCAGGGGGGTCTGGGGGGACGTATACGAGCAGTACTTC
TRBD2	-	TRBJ2-1	TRBV10-2	CASRGSAGGSYNEQFF	TGCGCCAGCAGGGGGTCAGCGGGAGGCTCCTACAATGAGCAGTTCTTC
-	few	TRBJ1-2	TRBV18	CASSPIGGDRYGYTF	TGTGCCAGCTCACCGATTGGGGGGGACCGCTATGGCTACACCTTC
-	once	TRBJ1-5	TRBV5-8	CASSLGPGWQPQHF	TGTGCCAGCAGCTTGGGTCCGGGTTGGCAGCCCCAGCATTTT
-	-	TRBJ2-2	TRBV6-5	CASSYLQGNTGELFF	TGTGCCAGCAGTTACCTACAGGGAAACACCGGGGAGCTGTTTTTT
-	-	TRBJ1-1	TRBV7-9	CASSLGTINTEAFF	TGTGCCAGCAGCTTAGGAACAATAAACACTGAAGCTTTCTTT
-	-	TRBJ1-1	TRBV5-5	CASSHGQTEAFF	TGTGCCAGCAGTCACGGACAGACGGAAGCTTTCTTT
-	-	TRBJ2-5	TRBV4-2	CASSRAGETQYF	TGTGCCAGCAGCCGTGCGGGGGAGACCCAGTACTTC
TRBD1	-	TRBJ2-7	TRBV12-3/TRBV12-4	CASRGQGGEQYF	TGTGCCAGCAGGGGACAGGGAGGCGAGCAGTACTTC
-	-	TRBJ1-1	TRBV27	CASRQNTEAFF	TGTGCCAGCAGACAGAACACTGAAGCTTTCTTT
-	-	TRBJ1-4	TRBV19	CASSTQSTNEKLFF	TGTGCCAGTAGTACCCAATCAACTAATGAAAAACTGTTTTTT
-	-	TRBJ1-3	TRBV18	CASSPQSGDNTIYF	TGTGCCAGCTCACCACAAAGCGGGGATAACACCATATATTTT
TRBD1	-	TRBJ1-1	TRBV10-3	CAISESTGGDTEAFF	TGTGCCATCAGTGAGTCGACAGGGGGCGACACTGAAGCTTTCTTT
TRBD1	-	TRBJ2-5	TRBV19	CATRTGGRETQYF	TGTGCCACCCGGACAGGGGGTCGGGAGACCCAGTACTTC
TRBD1	-	TRBJ1-2	TRBV6-5	CASTPDRAIQDGYTF	TGTGCCAGCACCCCGGACAGGGCTATTCAAGATGGCTACACCTTC
TRBD1	-	TRBJ1-5	TRBV3-1/TRBV3-2	CASSQETMTGEANQPQHF	TGTGCCAGCAGCCAAGAGACCATGACAGGGGAGGCCAATCAGCCCCAGCATTTT
-	-	TRBJ1-1	TRBV3-1/TRBV3-2	CASSWDTSNTEAFF	TGTGCCAGCAGCTGGGACACCTCGAACACTGAAGCTTTCTTT
-	-	TRBJ2-7	TRBV6-6	CASSDPEGLGYEQYF	TGTGCCAGCAGCGACCCGGAGGGGTTGGGGTACGAGCAGTACTTC
-	-	TRBJ2-7	TRBV29-1	CSVAENYEQYF	TGCAGCGTTGCTGAGAACTACGAGCAGTACTTC
TRBD1	-	TRBJ2-5	TRBV7-2	CASSGRGRVQETQYF	TGTGCCAGCAGCGGCAGGGGGCGCGTTCAAGAGACCCAGTACTTC
-	-	TRBJ1-5	TRBV19	CASSMEGGNQPQHF	TGTGCCAGTAGTATGGAGGGCGGAAATCAGCCCCAGCATTTT
-	-	TRBJ1-2	TRBV2	CASSGTDYGYTF	TGTGCCAGCAGTGGGACTGACTATGGCTACACCTTC
TRBD1	-	TRBJ1-4	TRBV3-1/TRBV3-2	CASSIRQGPLTTNEKLFF	TGTGCCAGCAGCATCCGACAGGGACCGCTCACAACTAATGAAAAACTGTTTTTT
-	-	TRBJ2-1	TRBV5-1	CASSLISRGDPYNEQFF	TGCGCCAGCAGCTTGATCTCACGCGGGGACCCCTACAATGAGCAGTTCTTC
-	-	TRBJ1-5	TRBV10-3	CAISEGQSNQPQHF	TGTGCCATCAGTGAGGGACAGTCCAATCAGCCCCAGCATTTT
TRBD2	-	TRBJ2-3	TRBV5-6	CASSLITSGRTDTQYF	TGTGCCAGCAGCTTGATAACTAGCGGGAGGACAGATACGCAGTATTTT
-	-	TRBJ1-2	TRBV2	CASSERVNYGYTF	TGTGCCAGCAGTGAACGGGTTAACTATGGCTACACCTTC
TRBD1	-	TRBJ1-2	TRBV6-5	CASRIQGARGYTF	TGTGCCAGCAGAATTCAGGGGGCGCGTGGCTACACCTTC
-	-	TRBJ1-6	TRBV5-1	CASRQTNSPLHF	TGCGCCAGCAGACAGACTAATTCACCCCTCCACTTT
TRBD1	-	TRBJ2-2	TRBV30	CAGTGDTGELFF	TGTGCCGGGACAGGGGATACCGGGGAGCTGTTTTTT
TRBD2	-	TRBJ2-7	TRBV6-5	CASRTTSGSYEQYF	TGTGCCAGTAGAACGACTAGCGGGAGTTACGAGCAGTACTTC
-	-	TRBJ2-1	TRBV6-5	CASILTRNNEQFF	TGTGCCAGCATTTTGACTAGAAACAATGAGCAGTTCTTC
TRBD1	-	TRBJ1-2	TRBV5-1	CASRTGTGARGYGYTF	TGCGCCAGCAGAACCGGGACAGGGGCTCGCGGCTATGGCTACACCTTC
TRBD1	-	TRBJ1-1	TRBV7-3	CASSLGTGGFNEAFF	TGTGCCAGCAGCTTAGGGACAGGGGGCTTTAATGAAGCTTTCTTT
TRBD1	-	TRBJ1-1	TRBV7-3	CASSPRDRGGTEAFF	TGTGCCAGCAGCCCCAGGGACAGGGGTGGCACTGAAGCTTTCTTT
-	-	TRBJ1-1	TRBV5-6	CASSVDGGARTEAFF	TGTGCCAGCAGCGTAGATGGGGGGGCGCGCACTGAAGCTTTCTTT
TRBD1	-	TRBJ1-5	TRBV4-1	CASRGQGEGNQPQHF	TGCGCCAGCAGAGGACAGGGGGAAGGCAATCAGCCCCAGCATTTT
TRBD1	once	TRBJ1-1	TRBV29-1	CSVRGQGQGEAFF	TGCAGCGTCAGAGGCCAGGGACAGGGGGAAGCTTTCTTT
TRBD1	many	TRBJ1-5	TRBV13	CASSGGQGKVNQPQHF	TGTGCCAGCAGCGGCGGACAGGGTAAGGTCAATCAGCCCCAGCATTTT
TRBD2	few	TRBJ2-7	TRBV5-3	CARSPHRGGSIYEQYF	TGTGCCAGAAGCCCTCACCGAGGCGGGAGTATTTACGAGCAGTACTTC
-	-	TRBJ1-2	TRBV7-3	CASSLSTAYGYTF	TGTGCCAGCAGCTTGTCGACAGCCTATGGCTACACCTTC
-	once	TRBJ2-3	TRBV24-1	CATSDGYTDTQYF	TGTGCCACCAGTGACGGGTACACAGATACGCAGTATTTT
-	-	TRBJ2-7	TRBV5-1	CASSFVRDTSSYEQYF	TGCGCCAGCAGCTTTGTAAGGGACACGAGCTCCTACGAGCAGTACTTC
-	-	TRBJ1-3	TRBV15	CATRTDGNTIYF	TGTGCCACCAGGACAGATGGAAACACCATATATTTT
TRBD1	-	TRBJ2-7	TRBV6-5	CASRARLRDSYEQYF	TGTGCCAGCAGAGCAAGACTACGGGACAGCTACGAGCAGTACTTC
-	-	TRBJ1-5	TRBV27	CASSLGTSYNSNQPQHF	TGTGCCAGCAGTTTGGGGACATCATACAATAGCAATCAGCCCCAGCATTTT